These 30 T cell receptor beta chains originate from one sample sequenced in a study of blood T cells in healthy people across ages. Using a J-beta primer mix together with a sample-barcoded 5' primer, a second PCR was run for about 6 to 12 cycles. Each CDR3 protein is one row after TCRdb ran MiXCR on the 5' RACE reads. The table has roughly 1.5 million distinct CDR3 sequences, about 42% seen once. The sequencing input was blood. The origin of the receptors is a woman aged 18-29 years in good health.

This clonotype was recorded once. This chain uses TRBV27 with TRBJ2-7; either TRBD1 or TRBD2 may supply D (5 bases each). This CDR3 has 14 residues. Germline CDR1 and CDR2: MNHEY and SMNVEV (reference sequence). Deletions cut 5 bases from V and 5 bases from J, with 16 bases between. This CDR3 reads CASSTPGGTDEQYF. The CDR3 bases are TGTGCCAGCAGTACACCGGGTGGGACCGACGAGCAGTACTTC.

This clonotype was seen a handful of times. The chain employs TRBV20-1 and TRBJ2-2; D is undetermined. V lost 2 bases and J 0 bases, leaving 7 bases between the germline ends. This CDR3 has 14 amino acids. Germline assignment: CDR1 DFQATT and CDR2 SNEGSKA (reference sequence). This CDR3 reads CSARWQANTGELFF. Written as DNA, the CDR3 is TGCAGTGCTAGATGGCAGGCGAACACCGGGGAGCTGTTTTTT.

This clonotype has a handful of counts. A much larger clonotype is one base distant, so this may be a read error. The chain links TRBV20-1 to TRBJ1-2, with 10 bases that match TRBD1. The CDR3 runs to 13 residues. J was trimmed by 3 bases and V by 6 bases; bases with no gene match: 4. Germline CDR1 reads DFQATT; CDR2 reads SNEGSKA (reference sequence). CDR3 sequence: CSAPDRGYYGYTF. The CDR3 DNA reads TGCAGTGCCCCGGACAGGGGGTACTATGGCTACACCTTC.

In this sample, this clonotype turned up a few times. This rearrangement joins TRBV20-1 to TRBJ2-5, with 12 bases identical to TRBD2. The V gene end was trimmed by 3 bases and the J gene end by 11 bases; junction bases not matched to a gene: 13. This CDR3 contains 15 residues. CDR1 is DFQATT and CDR2 is SNEGSKA in the germline V gene (reference sequence). Written as DNA, the CDR3 is TGCAGTGCTAGGCTGACTAGCGGGGGATACAATGAGCAGTACTTC. Translated: CSARLTSGGYNEQYF.

This clonotype was counted only a few times. The V and J genes are TRBV5-1 and TRBJ2-3, with 10 bases lining up with TRBD2. Germline loops: CDR1 SGHRS, CDR2 YFSETQ. J was trimmed by 2 bases and V by 4 bases; bases with no gene match: 10. This CDR3 contains 17 residues. In DNA, the CDR3 is TGCGCCAGCAGCCCGGTCTTAGCGGGGGGAAACACAGATACGCAGTATTTT. This translates into CASSPVLAGGNTDTQYF.

This clonotype occurred a few times. V is TRBV4-3 and J is TRBJ2-3; TRBD1 might be the D (6 bases). CDR1 and CDR2 (germline): LGHNA, YSLEER. V dropped 1 base and J dropped 4 bases, with 15 bases sitting between them. The CDR3 is 16 amino acids. The CDR3 protein is CASSQGGRGNPDTQYF. CDR3 in DNA: TGCGCCAGCAGCCAAGGTGGCAGGGGTAACCCAGATACGCAGTATTTT.

V and J are TRBV4-1 and TRBJ2-5; D possibly uses TRBD1 or TRBD2 (5 bases each). V lost 5 bases and J lost 5, with 12 bases in between. Germline CDR1 and CDR2: MGHRA and YSYEKL. CDR3 length: 13 amino acids. As DNA, the CDR3 is TGCGCCAGCAGCACAGGCACTAGGGAGACCCAGTACTTC. Translating gives CASSTGTRETQYF.

The sample holds a few counts of this clonotype. This rearrangement joins TRBV20-1 to TRBJ1-4; 10 bases map to TRBD1. Germline trimming cut 0 bases from V and 4 bases from J; bases unmatched to any gene: 8. Germline CDR1 and CDR2: DFQATT and SNEGSKA (reference sequence). The length of the CDR3 is 17 residues. In DNA, the CDR3 is TGCAGTGCTAGAGATCTGGACAGGGGGTCAGATAATGAAAAACTGTTTTTT. Translating gives CSARDLDRGSDNEKLFF.

The rearrangement joins TRBV20-1 to TRBJ2-5, with D perhaps being TRBD1 or TRBD2 (6 bases each). Trimming stripped 5 bases from V and 1 base from J, with 14 bases between. The CDR3 runs 14 residues. CDR1 and CDR2 (germline): DFQATT, SNEGSKA (reference sequence). The CDR3 reads CSAPPEGGQETQYF. DNA for the CDR3: TGCAGTGCTCCCCCCGAGGGGGGCCAAGAGACCCAGTACTTC.

The chain is built from TRBV3-1 and TRBJ1-2; D might be TRBD1 (5 bases). The CDR3 length is 18 residues. Trimming shortened V by 0 bases and J by 4 bases, and 21 bases separated the two germline ends. CDR1 is LGHDT and CDR2 is YNNKEL in the germline V gene (reference sequence). The CDR3 region has the DNA TGTGCCAGCAGCCAAGATGGCAACAGGCCCTCATCCTTCTATGGCTACACCTTC. Its translation is CASSQDGNRPSSFYGYTF.

The gene calls are TRBV4-1 and TRBJ2-1, with 10 positions matching TRBD2. The DNA end favors TRBJ2-7, so the J call may be wrong. The CDR3 contains 15 residues. Germline lookup yields CDR1 MGHRA and CDR2 YSYEKL. CDR3 DNA sequence: TGCGCCAGCAGCCAAGGGACTAGCGGCGGCAATGAGCAGTACTTC. Protein sequence: CASSQGTSGGNEQYF.

This clonotype was observed a few times. The chain is built from TRBV7-2 and TRBJ2-5, with 7 bases aligning to TRBD1. The CDR3 covers 14 residues. Trimming took 3 bases from V and 11 from J; bases not matched to a gene: 12. The germline V gene has CDR1 SGHTA and CDR2 FQGNSA. The chain's CDR3 is CASSLQGQHNEQYF. The CDR3 nucleotides read TGTGCCAGCAGCTTGCAGGGACAGCACAATGAGCAGTACTTC.

The V call is TRBV16, the J call TRBJ1-1; the D is unclear. Trimming stripped 4 bases from V and 4 bases from J, with 13 bases between. The CDR3 has 14 residues. Germline values: CDR1 KGHSY, CDR2 FQNENV. The CDR3 DNA is TGTGCCAGCAGCCCCGCTGGCTCGGGCACTGAAGCTTTCTTT. Translating it yields CASSPAGSGTEAFF.

A note on this clonotype: An end of the junction differs from the germline gene, which may be a read error. The chain has TRBV4-1 and TRBJ2-7; a weak D match, TRBD2 (5 bases). Germline V gene sequence: CDR1 MGHRA, CDR2 YSYEKL. The CDR3 runs to 12 residues. CDR3 in amino acids: CASSQDSYEQDF. As DNA, the CDR3 is TGCGCCAGCAGCCAGGACTCCTACGAGCAGGACTTC.

This clonotype was seen a single time. V and J are TRBV7-8 and TRBJ2-5, with 9 bases lining up with TRBD2. The J call may be mistaken, given a closer DNA end match to TRBJ2-1. CDR3 length equals 15 residues. CDR1 is SGHVS, CDR2 FQNEAQ, per germline. The DNA of the CDR3 is TGTGCCAGCAGCCCCCGGACTAGCGCCCAAGAGACCCAGTTCTTC. Protein sequence: CASSPRTSAQETQFF.

This clonotype occurred a few times. CDR3 sequence: CASSQASLYTDTQYF. CDR3 bases: TGTGCCAGCAGCCAAGCGTCCCTTTACACAGATACGCAGTATTTT. V and J are TRBV16 and TRBJ2-3; D uncertain. V dropped 2 bases and J dropped 2 bases, with 11 bases sitting between them. The CDR3 consists of 15 residues. The germline CDR1 and CDR2 sequences are KGHSY and FQNENV.

Concerning this clonotype: A read error may produce the germline difference seen at one junction end. This chain connects TRBV28 to TRBJ2-1, with 10 bases lining up with TRBD2. The CDR3 is made up of 16 amino acids. From germline, CDR1 is MDHEN and CDR2 SYDVKM. The CDR3 DNA reads TGTGCCAGCAGTGATCCTAGCGGGAGAGCGAACAATGGGCAGTTCTTC. Translated: CASSDPSGRANNGQFF. The whole variable domain, filled in from reference TRBV28 and TRBJ2-1, reads DVKVTQSSRYLVKRTGEKVFLECVQDMDHENMFWYRQDPGLGLRLIYFSYDVKMKEKGDIPEGYSVSREKKERFSLILESASTNQTSMYLCASSDPSGRANNGQFFGPGTRLTVL.

The chain recombines TRBV29-1 with TRBJ1-1; D uncertain. Per the germline V gene, CDR1 is SQVTM and CDR2 is ANQGSEA. V lost 4 bases, J lost 1 base, and 10 bases lay in between. The CDR3 spans 13 residues. The CDR3 sequence: CSVAHTPNTEAFF. The CDR3 DNA sequence: TGCAGCGTTGCCCATACCCCGAACACTGAAGCTTTCTTT. The complete variable domain, with remaining parts taken from reference TRBV29-1 and TRBJ1-1, reads SAVISQKPSRDICQRGTSLTIQCQVDSQVTMMFWYRQQPGQSLTLIATANQGSEATYESGFVIDKFPISRPNLTFSTLTVSNMSPEDSSIYLCSVAHTPNTEAFFGQGTRLTVV.

This clonotype was observed many times. This rearrangement joins TRBV12-3 or TRBV12-4 to TRBJ2-7; possible D gene TRBD1, 5 bases. Trimming took off 6 bases at V and 1 base at J, with 13 bases between the two ends. The CDR3 covers 14 residues. The CDR3 DNA reads as TGTGCCAGCAGCTTTGGAAGGGGTTCCTACGAGCAGTACTTC. This translates into CASSFGRGSYEQYF.

This clonotype was counted between two and nine times. The chain has TRBV9 and TRBJ2-1, with 8 nucleotides matching TRBD2. Trimming cost V 5 bases and J 6 bases; bases outside gene matches: 1. Germline assignment: CDR1 SGDLS and CDR2 YYNGEE. CDR3 size: 12 residues. CDR3 loop: CASRGTSNEQFF. The CDR3 nucleotides are TGTGCCAGCAGAGGGACTAGCAATGAGCAGTTCTTC.

The chain joins TRBV25-1 to TRBJ1-4; tentative D call: TRBD1 (5 bases). Germline V lookup: CDR1 MGHDK, CDR2 SYGVNS. V was pared by 6 bases and J by 8 bases, with 13 bases between. The CDR3 is 13 amino acids. CDR3 in DNA: TGTGCCAGCAGAAAGACAGAGGTGGAAAAACTGTTTTTT. It is translated as CASRKTEVEKLFF.

This clonotype was observed a handful of times. This chain connects TRBV12-3 or TRBV12-4 to TRBJ1-1; D gene unclear. The ends were cut back, 3 bases at V and 7 bases at J, with 12 bases in the middle. The CDR3 totals 13 residues. CDR3 nucleotides: TGTGCCAGCAGTTTTCCGACTGCTGATGAAGCTTTCTTT. Protein: CASSFPTADEAFF.

This clonotype has more than one count but fewer than ten. This sequence joins TRBV20-1 and TRBJ2-1; 8 bases align to TRBD2. The length of the CDR3 is 15 residues. After removal of 0 bases from V and 4 bases from J, the junction contained 5 bases not matched to a gene. Germline lookup yields CDR1 DFQATT and CDR2 SNEGSKA (reference sequence). The CDR3 sequence: CSARDPASGYNEQFF. The CDR3 coding sequence is TGCAGTGCTAGAGATCCGGCTAGCGGGTACAATGAGCAGTTCTTC.

In its sample, this clonotype was seen once. The rearrangement links TRBV5-1 to TRBJ2-7; D is perhaps TRBD1 or TRBD2 (7 bases each). CDR3 length: 15 amino acids. From germline, CDR1 is SGHRS and CDR2 YFSETQ. V lost 0 bases, J lost 3 bases, and 13 bases lay in between. CDR3 sequence (DNA): TGCGCCAGCAGCTTGGCACAGGGGAGGGGCTACGAGCAGTACTTC. Protein product: CASSLAQGRGYEQYF.

As regards this clonotype: One end of the junction varies from germline; a read error may be responsible. This chain connects TRBV5-1 to TRBJ2-1; D might be TRBD2 (5 bases). Looked up from germline, CDR1 is SGHRS and CDR2 is YFSETQ. The CDR3 spans 16 residues. As DNA, the CDR3 is TGCGCCAGCAGCTTGCCCCTAGCAGGTGCGAGCAATGAGAAGTTCTTC. Amino acid sequence: CASSLPLAGASNEKFF.

Comments on this clonotype: Germline and junction disagree at one end, which may indicate a read error. The chain couples TRBV7-2 to TRBJ2-1; tentative D call: TRBD2 (6 bases). This CDR3 has 13 amino acids. Germline V lookup: CDR1 SGHTA, CDR2 FQGNSA. CDR3 DNA: TGTGCCCGCAGCTTAGCGGCCTACAATGAGCAGTTCTTC. Translation: CARSLAAYNEQFF.

The chain has TRBV3-1 and TRBJ2-1; the D gene could be TRBD1 or TRBD2 (5 bases each). The CDR3 contains 14 residues. Germline V gene data show CDR1 as LGHDT and CDR2 as YNNKEL (reference sequence). V was shortened by 8 bases and J by 9 bases, with 20 bases between the two germline ends. CDR3 amino acids: CASPKRPPGGEQFF. The DNA for the CDR3 is TGTGCCAGCCCCAAGAGGCCCCCTGGGGGTGAGCAGTTCTTC.

The chain carries TRBV7-2 and TRBJ2-1; unclear D gene. V was trimmed by 3 bases and J by 7 bases, leaving 16 bases between them. CDR3 size: 15 residues. Germline CDR1 is SGHTA and CDR2 is FQGNSA. The CDR3 spells CASSFFHTGSNEQFF. The CDR3 DNA is TGTGCCAGCAGCTTTTTCCATACTGGATCGAATGAGCAGTTCTTC.

The chain joins TRBV15 to TRBJ1-2; a possible D gene is TRBD1 (6 bases). Per the germline V gene, CDR1 is LNHNV and CDR2 is YYDKDF (reference sequence). Trimming stripped 3 bases from V and 1 base from J, with 12 bases between. The CDR3 is 15 amino acids. For the CDR3, the DNA is TGTGCCACCAGCAGCCACAGGGTGTTTAACTATGGCTACACCTTC. Translated, it gives CATSSHRVFNYGYTF.

The chain carries TRBV14 and TRBJ2-1; 7 bases line up with TRBD1. The CDR3 spans 15 residues. CDR1 is SGHDN and CDR2 is FVKESK in the germline V gene. Trimming cost V 3 bases and J 6 bases; bases outside gene matches: 8. This CDR3 reads CASSHNRGQSNEQFF. In DNA, the CDR3 is TGTGCCAGCAGCCACAACAGGGGTCAATCCAATGAGCAGTTCTTC.